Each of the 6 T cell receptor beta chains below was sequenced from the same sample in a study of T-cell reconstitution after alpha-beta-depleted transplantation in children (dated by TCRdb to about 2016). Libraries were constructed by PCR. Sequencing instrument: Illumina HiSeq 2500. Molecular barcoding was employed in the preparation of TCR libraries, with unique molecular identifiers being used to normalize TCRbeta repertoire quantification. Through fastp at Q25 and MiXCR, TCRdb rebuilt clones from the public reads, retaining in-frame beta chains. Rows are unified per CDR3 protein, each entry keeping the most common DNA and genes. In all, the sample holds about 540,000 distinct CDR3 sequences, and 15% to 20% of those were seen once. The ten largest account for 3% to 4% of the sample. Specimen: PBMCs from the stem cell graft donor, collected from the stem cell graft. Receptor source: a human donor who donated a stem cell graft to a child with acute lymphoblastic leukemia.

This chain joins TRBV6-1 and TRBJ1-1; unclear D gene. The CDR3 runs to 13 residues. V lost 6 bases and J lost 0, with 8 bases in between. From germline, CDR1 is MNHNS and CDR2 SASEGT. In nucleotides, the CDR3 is TGTGCCAGCAGAATAAACATGAACACTGAAGCTTTCTTT. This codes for CASRINMNTEAFF.

Here the CDR3 reads CASSQETRGGKVEQYF. The DNA of the CDR3 is TGCGCCAGCAGCCAAGAAACGCGCGGGGGCAAGGTCGAGCAGTACTTC. V usage is TRBV4-1 and J usage is TRBJ2-7; possible D gene TRBD2, 7 bases. V was trimmed by 0 bases and J by 6 bases, leaving 18 bases between them. Germline loops: CDR1 MGHRA, CDR2 YSYEKL. This CDR3 region has 16 residues.

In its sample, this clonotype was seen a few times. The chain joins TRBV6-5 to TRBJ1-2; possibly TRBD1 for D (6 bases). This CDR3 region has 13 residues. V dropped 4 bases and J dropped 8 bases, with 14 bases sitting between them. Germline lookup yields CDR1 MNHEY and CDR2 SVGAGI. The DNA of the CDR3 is TGTGCCAGCAGTTTGGACAGACTAGGCGGCTACACCTTC. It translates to CASSLDRLGGYTF.

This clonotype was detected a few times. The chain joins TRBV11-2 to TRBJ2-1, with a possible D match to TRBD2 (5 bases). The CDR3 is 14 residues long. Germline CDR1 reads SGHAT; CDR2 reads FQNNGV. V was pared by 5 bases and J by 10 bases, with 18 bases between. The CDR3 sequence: CASSPQDWAREQFF. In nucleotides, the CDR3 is TGTGCCAGCAGCCCTCAGGACTGGGCCCGCGAGCAGTTCTTC.

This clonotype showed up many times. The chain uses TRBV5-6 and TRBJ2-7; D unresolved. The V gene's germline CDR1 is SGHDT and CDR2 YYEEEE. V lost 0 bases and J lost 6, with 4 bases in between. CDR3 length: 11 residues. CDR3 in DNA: TGTGCCAGCAGCTTGGTTAGCGAGCAGTACTTC. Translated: CASSLVSEQYF.

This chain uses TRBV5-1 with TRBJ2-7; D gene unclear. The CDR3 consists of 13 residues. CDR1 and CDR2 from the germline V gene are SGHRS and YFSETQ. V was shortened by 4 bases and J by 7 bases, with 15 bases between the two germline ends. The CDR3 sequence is CASSGDWAEEQYF. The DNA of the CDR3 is TGCGCCAGCAGCGGGGATTGGGCGGAGGAGCAGTACTTC.